These 13 T cell receptor beta chains share one sample of origin, sequenced in a study of blood T cell repertoires in COVID-19. Sequencing was performed with immunoSEQ multiplex PCR; in TCRdb, only in-frame clones are kept and a portion is missing. The table lists about 380,000 clones, 70% to 85% of them singletons, with 1.1% in the top ten. Sequences were obtained from peripheral blood. The receptor source for this set is a human donor with acute or convalescent COVID-19. The donor label of this sample is uncertain.

This chain joins TRBV14 and TRBJ2-7, with TRBD2 matching 8 bases. The V segment lost 1 base and the J segment 2 bases; nucleotides outside the gene matches: 4. Germline V CDR1 and CDR2: SGHDN, FVKESK. This CDR3 contains 15 residues. CDR3 DNA: TGTGCCAGCAGCCAAGTAGCGGGGCCTCCCTACGAGCAGTACTTC. Its translation: CASSQVAGPPYEQYF.

V gene TRBV6-5 combines with J gene TRBJ2-1, with D possibly being TRBD2 (6 bases). There are 16 residues in the CDR3. The germline CDR1 and CDR2 sequences are MNHEY and SVGAGI. Trimming shortened V by 0 bases and J by 7 bases, and 16 bases separated the two germline ends. The CDR3 region is CASSYSIAAGYNEQFF. CDR3 sequence (DNA): TGTGCCAGCAGTTACTCGATAGCGGCAGGGTATAATGAGCAGTTCTTC.

This chain connects TRBV30 to TRBJ1-1; 9 positions match TRBD1. The CDR3 has 14 residues. The junction had 7 bases not matched to a gene; V was cut back by 4 bases and J by 4 bases. Germline values: CDR1 GTSNPN, CDR2 SVGIG (reference sequence). DNA for the CDR3: TGTGCCTGGACTCGGGACAGGGTATTCACTGAAGCTTTCTTT. Its translation is CAWTRDRVFTEAFF.

The V and J genes are TRBV4-2 and TRBJ1-1; D is perhaps TRBD1 (5 bases). Deletions cut 1 base from V and 3 bases from J, with 18 bases between. CDR3 size: 17 residues. Germline CDR1 reads LGHNA; CDR2 reads YNFKEQ. DNA for the CDR3: TGTGCCAGCAGCCAAGGGAGTGGTGGGGCAGTGGACACTGAAGCTTTCTTT. This translates into CASSQGSGGAVDTEAFF.

The chain couples TRBV3-1 (or the pseudogene TRBV3-2) to TRBJ1-4; no clear D. The CDR3 is 18 amino acids. V gave up 0 bases and J gave up 8 bases, with 22 bases separating them. The germline V gene encodes CDR1 LGHDT and CDR2 YNNKEL (reference sequence). CDR3 sequence: CASSQDLGGEKEDEKLFF. The CDR3 DNA sequence: TGTGCCAGCAGCCAAGATTTAGGTGGGGAGAAGGAGGACGAAAAACTGTTTTTT.

V usage is TRBV4-2 and J usage is TRBJ2-1; 8 bases agree with TRBD2. This CDR3 has 16 amino acids. The germline V gene has CDR1 LGHNA and CDR2 YNFKEQ. Unmatched junction bases numbered 9, after V lost 5 bases and J lost 3 bases. The CDR3: CASSAGASGFYNEQFF. CDR3 DNA sequence: TGTGCCAGCAGCGCGGGGGCTAGCGGGTTCTACAATGAGCAGTTCTTC.

This sequence joins TRBV12-3 or TRBV12-4 and TRBJ2-7; 10 nucleotides align to TRBD2. The CDR3 length is 13 residues. With 6 bases clipped from V and 1 base from J, the junction kept 0 bases outside the gene matches. The DNA of the CDR3 is TGTGCCAGCAGACTAGCGGGGTCCTACGAGCAGTACTTC. Amino acid sequence: CASRLAGSYEQYF.

V is TRBV11-2 and J is TRBJ2-5; a possible D gene is TRBD2 (5 bases). V dropped 5 bases and J dropped 2 bases, with 6 bases sitting between them. CDR3 length: 12 residues. Germline lookup yields CDR1 SGHAT and CDR2 FQNNGV. CDR3 residues: CASSGEQETQYF. DNA for the CDR3: TGTGCCAGCAGCGGGGAGCAAGAGACCCAGTACTTC.

This clone was recorded only once. V usage is TRBV2 and J usage is TRBJ1-2; D is unclear. V was clipped by 7 bases and J by 3 bases, with 18 bases between them. CDR1 and CDR2 from the germline V gene are SNHLY and FYNNEI. The CDR3 is 15 amino acids. CDR3 in DNA: TGTGCCAGCACCTCTAATACACGAGGGCACTATGGCTACACCTTC. Its translation is CASTSNTRGHYGYTF.

This CDR3 is CASSFEETQYF. CDR3 DNA: TGTGCCAGCAGCTTCGAGGAGACCCAGTACTTC. The chain uses TRBV11-2 and TRBJ2-5; D remains unclear. Trimming shortened V by 3 bases and J by 5 bases, and 4 bases separated the two germline ends. Germline V gene data show CDR1 as SGHAT and CDR2 as FQNNGV. The CDR3 covers 11 residues.

This rearrangement joins TRBV25-1 to TRBJ1-2; a possible D gene is TRBD1 (5 bases). V was trimmed by 6 bases and J by 3 bases, leaving 11 bases between them. Germline V gene sequence: CDR1 MGHDK, CDR2 SYGVNS. The CDR3 loop spans 13 amino acids. CDR3 loop: CASRRDPYYGYTF. CDR3 sequence (DNA): TGTGCCAGCAGGCGGGACCCATACTATGGCTACACCTTC.

The chain joins TRBV5-1 to TRBJ1-2; tentatively, D is TRBD1 (5 bases). The CDR3 consists of 14 residues. Trimming stripped 0 bases from V and 8 bases from J, with 14 bases between. In germline, CDR1 is SGHRS, CDR2 YFSETQ. The CDR3, as DNA: TGCGCCAGCAGCTTGGCGGGGGGTACAGGAGGCTACACCTTC. Its translation is CASSLAGGTGGYTF.

This chain links TRBV7-9 with TRBJ2-3; 10 nucleotides line up with TRBD2. After removal of 5 bases from V and 2 bases from J, the junction contained 7 bases not matched to a gene. Germline V CDR1 and CDR2: SEHNR, FQNEAQ (reference sequence). The CDR3 runs 16 residues. The CDR3 loop reads CASSPGTSAFTDTQYF. CDR3 sequence (DNA): TGTGCCAGCAGCCCGGGGACTAGCGCATTCACAGATACGCAGTATTTT.